Detailed here is one T cell receptor beta chain. Sequencing used immunoSEQ multiplex PCR; TCRdb keeps in-frame clones, though not all of them. The table includes around 60,000 clones, approximately 86% detected once. This CDR3 spans 14 amino acids. V dropped 8 bases and J dropped 4 bases, with 17 bases sitting between them. Germline CDR1 reads SEHNR; CDR2 reads FQNEAQ (reference sequence). This record comes from a study of technical replicates of blood from a few donors. Sequenced sample: PBMCs. The rearrangement joins TRBV7-9 to TRBJ2-5, with D hard to call. The source is a human donor in good health. Some clones in this sample may be carry-over from other donors' samples. The CDR3 sequence: CASPRGWNPETQYF. CDR3 nucleotides: TGTGCCAGCCCCAGAGGATGGAACCCAGAGACCCAGTACTTC.